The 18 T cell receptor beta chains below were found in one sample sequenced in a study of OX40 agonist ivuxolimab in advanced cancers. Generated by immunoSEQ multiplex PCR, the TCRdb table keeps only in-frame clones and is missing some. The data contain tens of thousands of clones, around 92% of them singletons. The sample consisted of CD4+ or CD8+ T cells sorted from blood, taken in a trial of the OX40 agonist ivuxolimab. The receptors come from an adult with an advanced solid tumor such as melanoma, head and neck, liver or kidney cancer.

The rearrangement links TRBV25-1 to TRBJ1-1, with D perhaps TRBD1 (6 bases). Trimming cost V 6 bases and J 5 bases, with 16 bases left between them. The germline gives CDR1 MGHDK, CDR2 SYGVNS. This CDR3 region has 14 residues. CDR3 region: CASRNTGLRTEAFF. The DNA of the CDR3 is TGTGCCAGCAGAAATACAGGGCTCCGAACTGAAGCTTTCTTT.

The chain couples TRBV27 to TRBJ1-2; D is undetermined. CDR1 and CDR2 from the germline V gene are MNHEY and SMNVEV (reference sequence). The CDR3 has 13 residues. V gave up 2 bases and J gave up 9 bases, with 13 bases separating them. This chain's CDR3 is CASSLRGQWSYTF. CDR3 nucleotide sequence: TGTGCCAGCAGTTTACGTGGGCAGTGGAGCTACACCTTC.

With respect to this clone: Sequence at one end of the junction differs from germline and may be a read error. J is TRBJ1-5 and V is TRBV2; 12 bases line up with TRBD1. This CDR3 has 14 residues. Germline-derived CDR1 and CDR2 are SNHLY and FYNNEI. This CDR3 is CASVGTGGKQPQHF. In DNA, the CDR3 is TGTGCCAGCGTCGGGACAGGGGGCAAGCAGCCCCAGCATTTT.

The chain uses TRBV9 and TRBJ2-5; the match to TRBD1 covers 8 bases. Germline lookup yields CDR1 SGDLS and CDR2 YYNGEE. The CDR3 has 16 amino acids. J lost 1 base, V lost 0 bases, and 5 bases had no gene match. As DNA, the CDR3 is TGTGCCAGCAGCGTAGCAGGGGGCTCGGGCCAAGAGACCCAGTACTTC. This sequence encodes CASSVAGGSGQETQYF.

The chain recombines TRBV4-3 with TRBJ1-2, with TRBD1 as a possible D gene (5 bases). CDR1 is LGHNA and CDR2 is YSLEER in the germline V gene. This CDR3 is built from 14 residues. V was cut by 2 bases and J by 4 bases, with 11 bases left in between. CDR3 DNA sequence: TGCGCCAGCAGCCAAATAGGGGATACCTATGGCTACACCTTC. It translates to CASSQIGDTYGYTF.

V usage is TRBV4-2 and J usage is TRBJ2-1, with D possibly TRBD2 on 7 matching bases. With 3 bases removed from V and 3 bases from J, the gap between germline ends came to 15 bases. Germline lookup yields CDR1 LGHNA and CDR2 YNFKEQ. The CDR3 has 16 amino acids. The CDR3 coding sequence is TGTGCCAGCAGCCATGCTTGGCGGGGGCTCTACAATGAGCAGTTCTTC. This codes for CASSHAWRGLYNEQFF.

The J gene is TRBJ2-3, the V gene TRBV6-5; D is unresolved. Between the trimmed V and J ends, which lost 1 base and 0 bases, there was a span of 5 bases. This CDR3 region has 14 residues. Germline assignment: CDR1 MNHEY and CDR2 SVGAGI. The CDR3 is CASSYYPSTDTQYF. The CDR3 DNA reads TGTGCCAGCAGTTACTATCCTAGCACAGATACGCAGTATTTT.

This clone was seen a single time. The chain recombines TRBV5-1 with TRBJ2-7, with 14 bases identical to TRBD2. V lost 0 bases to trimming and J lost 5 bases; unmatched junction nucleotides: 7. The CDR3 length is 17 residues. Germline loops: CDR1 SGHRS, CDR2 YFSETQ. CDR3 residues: CASSLEGLAGDLDEQYF. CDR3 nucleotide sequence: TGCGCCAGCAGCTTGGAGGGACTAGCGGGAGATCTCGACGAGCAGTACTTC.

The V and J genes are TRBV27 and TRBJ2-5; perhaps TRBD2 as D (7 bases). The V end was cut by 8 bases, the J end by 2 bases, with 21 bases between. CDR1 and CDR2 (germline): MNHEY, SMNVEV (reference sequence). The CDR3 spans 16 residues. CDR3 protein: CASGPIGGGGQETQYF. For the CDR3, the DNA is TGTGCCAGCGGCCCGATAGGAGGGGGGGGGCAAGAGACCCAGTACTTC.

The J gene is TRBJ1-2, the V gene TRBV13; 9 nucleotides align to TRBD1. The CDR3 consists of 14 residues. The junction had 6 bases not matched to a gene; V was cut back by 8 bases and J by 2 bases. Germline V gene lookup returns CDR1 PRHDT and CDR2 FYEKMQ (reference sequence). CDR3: CASAPGQGNYGYTF. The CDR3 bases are TGTGCCAGCGCGCCGGGACAGGGCAACTATGGCTACACCTTC.

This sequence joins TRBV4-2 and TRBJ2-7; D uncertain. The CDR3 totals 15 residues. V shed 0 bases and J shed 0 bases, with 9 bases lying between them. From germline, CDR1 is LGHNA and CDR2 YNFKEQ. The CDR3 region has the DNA TGTGCCAGCAGCCAAGAGTCGGCAGTCTCCTACGAGCAGTACTTC. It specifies CASSQESAVSYEQYF.

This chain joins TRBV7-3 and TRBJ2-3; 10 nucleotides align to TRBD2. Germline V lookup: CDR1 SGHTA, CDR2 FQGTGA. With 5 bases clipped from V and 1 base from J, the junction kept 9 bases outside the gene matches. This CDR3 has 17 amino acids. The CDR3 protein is CASSLLGLAGGTDTQYF. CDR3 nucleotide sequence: TGTGCCAGCAGCCTACTGGGGCTAGCGGGAGGCACAGATACGCAGTATTTT. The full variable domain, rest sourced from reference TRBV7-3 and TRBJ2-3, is GAGVSQTPSNKVTEKGKYVELRCDPISGHTALYWYRQSLGQGPEFLIYFQGTGAADDSGLPNDRFFAVRPEGSVSTLKIQRTERGDSAVYLCASSLLGLAGGTDTQYFGPGTRLTVL.

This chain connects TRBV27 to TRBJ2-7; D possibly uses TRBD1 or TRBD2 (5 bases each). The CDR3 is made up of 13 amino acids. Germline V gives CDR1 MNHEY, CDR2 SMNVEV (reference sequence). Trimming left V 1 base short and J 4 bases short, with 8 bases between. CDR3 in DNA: TGTGCCAGCAGTTTATATGGGGGTTACGAGCAGTACTTC. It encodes CASSLYGGYEQYF.

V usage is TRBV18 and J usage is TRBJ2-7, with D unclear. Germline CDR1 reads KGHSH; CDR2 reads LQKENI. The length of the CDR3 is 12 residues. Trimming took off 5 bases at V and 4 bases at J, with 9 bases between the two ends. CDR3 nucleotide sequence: TGTGCCAGCTCAACCCCGGATTACGAGCAGTACTTC. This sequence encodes CASSTPDYEQYF.

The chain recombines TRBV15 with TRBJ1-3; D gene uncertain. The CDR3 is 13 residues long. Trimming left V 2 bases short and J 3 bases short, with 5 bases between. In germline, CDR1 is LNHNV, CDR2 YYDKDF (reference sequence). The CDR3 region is CATSRLYGNTIYF. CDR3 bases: TGTGCCACCAGCAGACTCTATGGAAACACCATATATTTT.

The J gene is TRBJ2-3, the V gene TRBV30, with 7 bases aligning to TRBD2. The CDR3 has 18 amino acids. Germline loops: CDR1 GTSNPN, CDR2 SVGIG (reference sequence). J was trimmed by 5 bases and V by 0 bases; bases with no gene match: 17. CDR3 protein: CAWSVRVTSPLGEDTQYF. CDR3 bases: TGTGCCTGGAGTGTAAGGGTGACTAGCCCACTCGGGGAAGATACGCAGTATTTT.

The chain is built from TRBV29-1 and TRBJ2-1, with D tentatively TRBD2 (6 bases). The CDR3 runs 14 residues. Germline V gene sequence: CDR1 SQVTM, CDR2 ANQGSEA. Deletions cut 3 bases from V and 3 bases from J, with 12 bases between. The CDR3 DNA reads TGCAGCGTTGAGCGACTAGACAACTACAATGAGCAGTTCTTC. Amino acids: CSVERLDNYNEQFF.

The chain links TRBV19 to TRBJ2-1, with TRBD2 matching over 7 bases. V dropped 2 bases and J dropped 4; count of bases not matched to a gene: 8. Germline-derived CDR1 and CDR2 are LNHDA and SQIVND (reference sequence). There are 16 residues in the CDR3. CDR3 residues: CASSIRPSGAYNEQFF. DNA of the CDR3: TGTGCCAGTAGTATACGGCCAAGCGGGGCGTACAATGAGCAGTTCTTC.